The 20 T cell receptor beta chains in this list originate from one sample, sequenced in a study of CD8+CD57+ T cells in acquired aplastic anemia. Genomic DNA, serving as template, underwent TCR beta VDJ and CDR3 profiling. From the reads, TCRdb called clonotypes with MiXCR, one entry per CDR3 protein. The sample carries about 180,000 distinct CDR3 sequences, 46% recorded once. Input material: sorted CD4+, CD8+, or CD8+CD57+ T cells (not recorded which) from PBMCs. The receptors were sampled from a human donor in good health.

The rearrangement joins TRBV29-1 to TRBJ2-1; 7 bases are a match to TRBD1. The germline V gene encodes CDR1 SQVTM and CDR2 ANQGSEA. The CDR3 contains 11 residues. Germline trimming cut 7 bases from V and 10 bases from J; bases unmatched to any gene: 7. The chain's CDR3 is CSAEDRVEQFF. The CDR3 coding sequence is TGCAGCGCAGAAGACAGGGTCGAGCAGTTCTTC.

This clonotype was seen a single time. The gene calls are TRBV2 and TRBJ1-5; 8 bases agree with TRBD1. Germline V gene lookup returns CDR1 SNHLY and CDR2 FYNNEI. The CDR3 sequence is 14 residues long. The ends lost 6 bases at V and 6 bases at J; junction bases unmatched: 7. DNA of the CDR3: TGTGCCAGCAGAGCGGGACAGGTCAGTCAGCCCCAGCATTTT. Residues: CASRAGQVSQPQHF.

The rearrangement uses TRBV6-1 and TRBJ2-3; 11 nucleotides agree with TRBD2. The junction had 6 bases not matched to a gene; V was cut back by 8 bases and J by 2 bases. Per the germline V gene, CDR1 is MNHNS and CDR2 is SASEGT. The CDR3 loop spans 15 amino acids. The CDR3, as DNA: TGTGCCAGCGTAGCGGGAGGGCCCCCCACAGATACGCAGTATTTT. Protein sequence: CASVAGGPPTDTQYF.

This rearrangement joins TRBV6-4 to TRBJ2-3; perhaps TRBD2 as D (6 bases). Germline lookup yields CDR1 MRHNA and CDR2 SNTAGT. V was cut by 4 bases and J by 4 bases, with 9 bases left in between. This CDR3 has 13 residues. This chain's CDR3 is CASSVGEADTQYF. Written as DNA, the CDR3 is TGTGCCAGCAGTGTGGGGGAGGCAGATACGCAGTATTTT.

This clonotype has ten or more counts. The CDR3 sequence is CSATRQGGLPEGYTF. DNA for the CDR3: TGCAGTGCTACCCGACAGGGGGGATTACCAGAAGGCTACACCTTC. This rearrangement joins TRBV20-1 to TRBJ1-2, with 9 nucleotides matching TRBD1. V shed 4 bases, J shed 8 bases, and the junction held 14 bases outside the gene matches. The CDR3 has 15 amino acids. The germline V gene encodes CDR1 DFQATT and CDR2 SNEGSKA (reference sequence).

This clonotype was recorded at least ten times. The chain carries TRBV19 and TRBJ1-5; no definite D call. V was clipped by 6 bases and J by 3 bases, with 9 bases between them. The CDR3 loop spans 13 amino acids. CDR1 and CDR2 (germline): LNHDA, SQIVND (reference sequence). In DNA form, the CDR3 reads TGTGCCAGTAGAAAGCAGTTCAATCAGCCCCAGCATTTT. Its translation: CASRKQFNQPQHF.

V and J are TRBV20-1 and TRBJ1-1, with D possibly matching TRBD1 (5 bases). CDR3 size: 14 residues. V shed 4 bases and J shed 3 bases, with 15 bases lying between them. Germline CDR1 is DFQATT and CDR2 is SNEGSKA (reference sequence). This CDR3 is CSANPNRSYTEAFF. In DNA, the CDR3 is TGCAGTGCTAACCCTAACAGGAGTTACACTGAAGCTTTCTTT.

There are a few counts of this clonotype. The rearrangement uses TRBV7-6 and TRBJ2-7; the match to TRBD2 covers 10 bases. Per the germline V gene, CDR1 is SGHVS and CDR2 is FNYEAQ. This CDR3 region has 15 residues. The junction had 6 bases not matched to a gene; V was cut back by 5 bases and J by 2 bases. For the CDR3, the DNA is TGTGCCAGCAGCACTAGCGGGGTACCCCCCTACGAGCAGTACTTC. It translates to CASSTSGVPPYEQYF.

The V gene is TRBV11-1, the J gene TRBJ2-3; the match to TRBD2 covers 12 bases. With 4 bases clipped from V and 11 bases from J, the junction kept 16 bases outside the gene matches. Germline V gene sequence: CDR1 SGHAT, CDR2 FQDESV (reference sequence). The CDR3 has 17 amino acids. The CDR3, as DNA: TGTGCCAGCAGCTGGGCTTGGACTAGCGGGAAGGTCAATGAGCAGTATTTT. Translation gives CASSWAWTSGKVNEQYF.

This clonotype was picked up many times. The rearrangement joins TRBV7-9 to TRBJ2-7, with 8 nucleotides matching TRBD2. The junction had 6 bases not matched to a gene; V was cut back by 5 bases and J by 0 bases. Germline lookup yields CDR1 SEHNR and CDR2 FQNEAQ (reference sequence). This CDR3 region has 15 residues. CDR3 residues: CASSRGGVSSYEQYF. CDR3 DNA sequence: TGTGCCAGCAGCCGGGGGGGGGTGAGCTCCTACGAGCAGTACTTC.

The chain carries TRBV29-1 and TRBJ2-7; D is perhaps TRBD2 (6 bases). The CDR3 extends over 11 amino acids. V was clipped by 4 bases and J by 4 bases, with 8 bases between them. Germline CDR1 SQVTM, CDR2 ANQGSEA. For the CDR3, the DNA is TGCAGCGTTGGGAGGGGTTACGAGCAGTACTTC. This translates into CSVGRGYEQYF.

V gene TRBV10-3 combines with J gene TRBJ1-2; maybe TRBD1 (5 bases). Germline CDR1 reads ENHRY; CDR2 reads SYGVKD. There are 12 residues in the CDR3. V lost 3 bases and J 7 bases, leaving 9 bases between the germline ends. The CDR3: CAISDRDGGYTF. The CDR3 DNA is TGTGCCATCAGTGACCGGGACGGTGGCTACACCTTC.

The V and J genes are TRBV24-1 and TRBJ1-2; possibly TRBD1 for D (5 bases). Germline V gene data show CDR1 as KGHDR and CDR2 as SFDVKD. Deletions cut 3 bases from V and 8 bases from J, with 18 bases between. This CDR3 region has 15 residues. The CDR3 reads CATSDPDSSVEGYTF. CDR3 sequence (DNA): TGTGCCACCAGTGATCCTGACAGTTCGGTTGAAGGCTACACCTTC.

This clonotype was recorded many times. A much larger clone sits a single nucleotide away, making a read error possible. The chain carries TRBV7-7 and TRBJ2-5; TRBD1 or TRBD2 may be the D gene (5 bases each). This CDR3 has 14 residues. Germline CDR1 reads SSHAT; CDR2 reads FNYEAQ (reference sequence). CDR3 protein: CVSSLASGPETQYF. CDR3 bases: TGTGTTAGCAGCTTAGCGTCAGGGCCGGAGACCCAGTACTTC.

There are a few counts of this clonotype. The chain uses TRBV6-2 or TRBV6-3 and TRBJ2-5; 11 nucleotides align to TRBD1. V trimming: 7 bases; J trimming: 2 bases; junction bases outside the gene matches: 9. The CDR3 spans 16 residues. From germline, CDR1 is MNHEY and CDR2 SVGEGT. The CDR3 region has the DNA TGTGCCAGCATTCCTTACCGGGACAGGGGGCAAGAGACCCAGTACTTC. Translated: CASIPYRDRGQETQYF.

The table lists this clonotype with many counts. The chain combines TRBV7-6 with TRBJ2-7; maybe TRBD2 (5 bases). This CDR3 has 13 amino acids. V lost 2 bases and J lost 7, with 12 bases in between. Germline V gene sequence: CDR1 SGHVS, CDR2 FNYEAQ. The CDR3 DNA sequence: TGTGCCAGCAGCTTACTCCGGGATCCAGAGCAGTACTTC. Its translation is CASSLLRDPEQYF. The variable domain in full, completed from reference TRBV7-6 and TRBJ2-7, reads GAGVSQSPRYKVTKRGQDVALRCDPISGHVSLYWYRQALGQGPEFLTYFNYEAQQDKSGLPNDRFSAERPEGSISTLTIQRTEQRDSAMYRCASSLLRDPEQYFGPGTRLTVT.

This clonotype was detected only a few times. The chain links TRBV5-1 to TRBJ1-2; D remains ambiguous. V was clipped by 0 bases and J by 5 bases, with 8 bases between them. This CDR3 comprises 13 residues. Looked up from germline, CDR1 is SGHRS and CDR2 is YFSETQ. The CDR3 DNA follows: TGCGCCAGCAGCTTGGTTGCTCCATATGGCTACACCTTC. It translates to CASSLVAPYGYTF.

The chain combines TRBV29-1 with TRBJ2-2; D gene uncertain. The ends were cut back, 8 bases at V and 4 bases at J, with 11 bases in the middle. Germline CDR1 and CDR2: SQVTM and ANQGSEA. This CDR3 has 12 amino acids. The CDR3 DNA reads TGCAGCACCGAGGAAGGCACCGGGGAGCTGTTTTTT. It specifies CSTEEGTGELFF.

As for this clonotype: This may be a read error, as it is one base from a much larger clone. Because the CDR3 is missing its conserved closing phenylalanine or tryptophan, this is likely a read error. The chain carries TRBV4-3 and TRBJ1-5; D gene unclear. The CDR3 runs 14 residues. Germline V gene lookup returns CDR1 LGHNA and CDR2 YSLEER. Trimming stripped 0 bases from V and 3 bases from J, with 6 bases between. The CDR3 DNA reads as TGCGCCAGCAGCCAAGATCGGTCCAATCAGCCCCAGCATTCT. It translates to CASSQDRSNQPQHS.

This chain connects TRBV19 to TRBJ2-5, with 8 bases that match TRBD1. V trimming: 4 bases; J trimming: 2 bases; junction bases outside the gene matches: 6. This CDR3 comprises 15 residues. Germline V gene data show CDR1 as LNHDA and CDR2 as SQIVND (reference sequence). DNA of the CDR3: TGTGCCAGTAGTACAGGGGGCGAGGGACAAGAGACCCAGTACTTC. It is translated as CASSTGGEGQETQYF.